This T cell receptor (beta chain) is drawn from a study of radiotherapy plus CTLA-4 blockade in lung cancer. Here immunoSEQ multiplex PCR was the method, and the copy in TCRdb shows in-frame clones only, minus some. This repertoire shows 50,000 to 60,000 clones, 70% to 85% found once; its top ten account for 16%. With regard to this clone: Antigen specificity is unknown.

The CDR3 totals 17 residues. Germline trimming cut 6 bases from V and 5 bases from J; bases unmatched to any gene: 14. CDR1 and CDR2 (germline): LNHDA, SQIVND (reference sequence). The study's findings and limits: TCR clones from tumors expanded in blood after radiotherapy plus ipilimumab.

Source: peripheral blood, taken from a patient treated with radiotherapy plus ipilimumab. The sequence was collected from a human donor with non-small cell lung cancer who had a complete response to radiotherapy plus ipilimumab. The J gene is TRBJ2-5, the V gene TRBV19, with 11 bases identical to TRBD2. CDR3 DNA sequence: TGTGCCAGTAGATCTTTAGCGGGAGGGCCACATAGGGAGACCCAGTACTTC. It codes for CASRSLAGGPHRETQYF. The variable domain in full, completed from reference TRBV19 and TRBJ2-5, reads DGGITQSPKYLFRKEGQNVTLSCEQNLNHDAMYWYRQDPGQGLRLIYYSQIVNDFQKGDIAEGYSVSREKKESFPLTVTSAQKNPTAFYLCASRSLAGGPHRETQYFGPGTRLLVL.